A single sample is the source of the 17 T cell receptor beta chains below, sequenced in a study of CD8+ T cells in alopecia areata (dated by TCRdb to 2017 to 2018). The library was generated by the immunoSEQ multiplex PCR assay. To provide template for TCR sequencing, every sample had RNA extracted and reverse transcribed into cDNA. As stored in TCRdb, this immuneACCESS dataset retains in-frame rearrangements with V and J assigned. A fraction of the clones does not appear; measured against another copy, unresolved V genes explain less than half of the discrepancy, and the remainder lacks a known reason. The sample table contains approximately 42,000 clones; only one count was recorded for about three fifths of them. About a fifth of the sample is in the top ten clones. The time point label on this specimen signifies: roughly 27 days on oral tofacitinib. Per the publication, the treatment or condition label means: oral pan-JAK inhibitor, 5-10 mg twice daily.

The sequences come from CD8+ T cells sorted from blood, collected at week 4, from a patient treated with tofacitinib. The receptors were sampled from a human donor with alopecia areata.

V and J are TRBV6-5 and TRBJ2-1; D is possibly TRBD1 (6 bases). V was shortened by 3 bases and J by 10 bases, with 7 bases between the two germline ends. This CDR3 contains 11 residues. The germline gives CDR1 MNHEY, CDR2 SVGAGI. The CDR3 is CASSYGQEQFF. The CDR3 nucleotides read TGTGCCAGCAGTTATGGACAGGAGCAGTTCTTC.

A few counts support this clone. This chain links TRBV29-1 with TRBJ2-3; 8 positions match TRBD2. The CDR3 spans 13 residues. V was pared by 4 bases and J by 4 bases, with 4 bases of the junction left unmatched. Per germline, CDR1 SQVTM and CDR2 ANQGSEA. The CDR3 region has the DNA TGCAGCGTTGGTGCGGGGGGCGCAGATACGCAGTATTTT. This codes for CSVGAGGADTQYF.

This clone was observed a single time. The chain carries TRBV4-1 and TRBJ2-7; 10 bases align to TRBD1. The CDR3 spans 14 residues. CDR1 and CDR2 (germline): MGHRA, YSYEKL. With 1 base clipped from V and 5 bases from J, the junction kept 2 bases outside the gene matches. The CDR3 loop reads CASSQGQGANEQYF. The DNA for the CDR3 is TGCGCCAGCAGCCAAGGACAGGGGGCGAACGAGCAGTACTTC.

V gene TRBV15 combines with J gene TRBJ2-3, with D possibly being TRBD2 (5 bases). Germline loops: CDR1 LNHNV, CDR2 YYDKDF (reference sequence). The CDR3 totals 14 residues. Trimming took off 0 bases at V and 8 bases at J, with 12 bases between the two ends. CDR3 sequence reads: CATSREGFSVTQYF. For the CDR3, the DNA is TGTGCCACCAGCAGAGAAGGGTTTAGCGTTACGCAGTATTTT.

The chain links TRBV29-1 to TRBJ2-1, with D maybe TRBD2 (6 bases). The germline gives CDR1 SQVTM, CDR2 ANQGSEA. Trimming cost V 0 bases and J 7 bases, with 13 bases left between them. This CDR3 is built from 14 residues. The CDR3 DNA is TGCAGCGTTGAAGATCTGGGGCGGGGTAATGAGCAGTTCTTC. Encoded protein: CSVEDLGRGNEQFF.

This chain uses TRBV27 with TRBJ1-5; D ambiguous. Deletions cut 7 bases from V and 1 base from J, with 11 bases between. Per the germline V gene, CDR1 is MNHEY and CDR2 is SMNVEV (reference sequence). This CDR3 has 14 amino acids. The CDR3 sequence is CASNPGWSNQPQHF. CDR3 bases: TGTGCCAGCAACCCCGGGTGGAGCAATCAGCCCCAGCATTTT.

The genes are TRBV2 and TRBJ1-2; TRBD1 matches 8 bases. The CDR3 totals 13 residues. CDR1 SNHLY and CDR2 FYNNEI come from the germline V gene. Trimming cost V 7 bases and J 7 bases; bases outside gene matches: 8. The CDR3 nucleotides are TGTGCCAGCACTCCGGACAGGGCTCGTGGCTACACCTTC. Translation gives CASTPDRARGYTF. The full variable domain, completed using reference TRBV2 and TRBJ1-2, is EPEVTQTPSHQVTQMGQEVILRCVPISNHLYFYWYRQILGQKVEFLVSFYNNEISEKSEIFDDQFSVERPDGSNFTLKIRSTKLEDSAMYFCASTPDRARGYTFGSGTRLTVV.

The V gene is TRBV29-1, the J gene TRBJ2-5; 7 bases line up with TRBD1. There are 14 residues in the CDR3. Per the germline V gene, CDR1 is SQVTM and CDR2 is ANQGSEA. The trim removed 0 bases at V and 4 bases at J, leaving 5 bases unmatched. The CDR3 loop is CSVEELTGAETQYF. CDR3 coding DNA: TGCAGCGTTGAAGAATTAACAGGGGCAGAGACCCAGTACTTC.

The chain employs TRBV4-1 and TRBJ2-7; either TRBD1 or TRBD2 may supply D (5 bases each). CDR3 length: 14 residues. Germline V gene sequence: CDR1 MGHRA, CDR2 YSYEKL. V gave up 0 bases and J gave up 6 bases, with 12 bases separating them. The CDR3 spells CASSQDGGSREQYF. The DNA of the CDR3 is TGCGCCAGCAGCCAAGATGGGGGATCACGCGAGCAGTACTTC.

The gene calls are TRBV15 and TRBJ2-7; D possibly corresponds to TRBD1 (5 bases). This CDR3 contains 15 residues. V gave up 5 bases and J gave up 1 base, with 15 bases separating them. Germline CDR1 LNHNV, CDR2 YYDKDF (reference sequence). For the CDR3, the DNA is TGTGCCACCAGCCCAGACAGACTTAAGTCCTACGAGCAGTACTTC. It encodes CATSPDRLKSYEQYF.

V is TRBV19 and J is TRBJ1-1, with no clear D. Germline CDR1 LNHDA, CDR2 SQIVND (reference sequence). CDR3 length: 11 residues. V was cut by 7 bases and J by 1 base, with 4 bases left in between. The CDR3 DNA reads TGTGCCAGTACTAAGAACACTGAAGCTTTCTTT. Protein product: CASTKNTEAFF.

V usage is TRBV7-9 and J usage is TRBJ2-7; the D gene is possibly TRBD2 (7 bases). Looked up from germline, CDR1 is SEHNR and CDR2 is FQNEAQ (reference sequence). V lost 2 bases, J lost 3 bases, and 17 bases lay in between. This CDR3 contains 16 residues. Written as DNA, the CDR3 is TGTGCCAGCAGCTTAACGGGGGGCCCGAACCTCTACGAGCAGTACTTC. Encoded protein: CASSLTGGPNLYEQYF.

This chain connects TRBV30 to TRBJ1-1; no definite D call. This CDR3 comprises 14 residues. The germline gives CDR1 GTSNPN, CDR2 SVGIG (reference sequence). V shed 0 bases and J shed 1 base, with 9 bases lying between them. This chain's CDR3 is CAWSVQSGNTEAFF. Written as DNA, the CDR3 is TGTGCCTGGAGTGTACAATCGGGGAACACTGAAGCTTTCTTT.

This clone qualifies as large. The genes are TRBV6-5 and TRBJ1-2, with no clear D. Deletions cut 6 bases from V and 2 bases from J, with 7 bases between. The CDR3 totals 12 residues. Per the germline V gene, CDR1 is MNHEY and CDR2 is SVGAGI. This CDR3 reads CASRGRNYGYTF. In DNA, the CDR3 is TGTGCCAGCAGGGGCAGAAACTATGGCTACACCTTC.

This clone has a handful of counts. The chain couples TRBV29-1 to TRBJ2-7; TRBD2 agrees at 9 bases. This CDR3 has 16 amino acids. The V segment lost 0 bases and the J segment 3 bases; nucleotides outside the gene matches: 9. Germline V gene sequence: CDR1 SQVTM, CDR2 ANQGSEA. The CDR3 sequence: CSVEELDSGGLYEQYF. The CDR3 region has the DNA TGCAGCGTTGAAGAACTCGATAGCGGGGGACTCTACGAGCAGTACTTC.

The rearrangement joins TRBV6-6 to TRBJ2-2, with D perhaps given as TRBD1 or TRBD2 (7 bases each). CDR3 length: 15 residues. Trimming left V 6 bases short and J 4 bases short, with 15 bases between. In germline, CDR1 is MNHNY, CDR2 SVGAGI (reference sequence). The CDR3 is CASRSTGEGTGELFF. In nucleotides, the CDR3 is TGTGCCAGCAGGTCCACAGGGGAGGGCACCGGGGAGCTGTTTTTT.

This CDR3 reads CASSHLDPYEQYF. CDR3 bases: TGTGCCAGCAGTCACCTTGACCCTTACGAGCAGTACTTC. The genes are TRBV27 and TRBJ2-7; no firm D call. CDR1 is MNHEY, CDR2 SMNVEV, per germline (reference sequence). CDR3 length: 13 amino acids. The ends were cut back, 5 bases at V and 4 bases at J, with 12 bases in the middle.